The rows below give T cell receptor beta chains drawn from one sample of a study of technical replicates of blood from a handful of donors. This table comes from immunoSEQ multiplex PCR, and its TCRdb copy is limited to in-frame clones, with some not included. Of 80,000 or so clones in the sample, almost 96% were seen once. Sequenced: T cells isolated from PBMCs. The receptors stem from a human donor in good health. Each CDR3 is given with its conserved first and last residue. A D gene is named only where the DNA matches it firmly. Size tells how often a clone was seen (once, few, many) or the class of an expanded clone, and some rows leave it out.

J gene,clone size,V gene,CDR3 length,D gene,CDR3 DNA,CDR3 protein
TRBJ2-1,NA,TRBV10-3,16,TRBD2,TGTGCCATCAGCGGACCGGGACTAGGTCTCCCTAATGAGCAGTTCTTC,CAISGPGLGLPNEQFF
TRBJ2-3,NA,TRBV27,14,TRBD1,TGTGCCAGCAGTCAAGGGACAGGAGCAGATACGCAGTATTTT,CASSQGTGADTQYF
TRBJ2-3,NA,TRBV5-1,16,NA,TGCGCCAGCAGCTTGGGGTGGGCAGGGAGCACAGATACGCAGTATTTT,CASSLGWAGSTDTQYF
TRBJ2-7,NA,TRBV19,15,TRBD1,TGTGCCAGTAGTATAAGGACAGGACCATCCTACGAGCAGTACTTC,CASSIRTGPSYEQYF
TRBJ2-1,NA,TRBV25-1,12,NA,TGTGCCAGCAGTGAAGGGACTGGGAGGCAGTTCTTC,CASSEGTGRQFF
TRBJ2-2,NA,TRBV28,15,NA,TGTGCCAGCAGTTTTTACAGGGCAGGCACCGGGGAGCTGTTTTTT,CASSFYRAGTGELFF
TRBJ1-1,NA,TRBV6-5,12,NA,TGTGCCAGCAGTTACTCGACAACTGAAGCTTTCTTT,CASSYSTTEAFF
TRBJ2-5,NA,TRBV7-3,13,TRBD2,TGTGCCAGCAGCCCTAGCGGGAGTGAGACCCAGTACTTC,CASSPSGSETQYF
TRBJ1-3,NA,TRBV7-8,14,NA,TGTGCCAGCAGCTTAGGGACAGCTGGAAACACCATATATTTT,CASSLGTAGNTIYF
TRBJ1-5,NA,TRBV5-6,14,NA,TGTGCCAGCAGCTTGTGGACAGAGGATTCCATTTTGCATTTT,CASSLWTEDSILHF
TRBJ2-5,NA,TRBV10-3,15,NA,TGTGCCATCAGTGAAAAAAGGGAGTTGCAAGAGACCCAGTACTTC,CAISEKRELQETQYF
TRBJ2-1,NA,TRBV11-3,16,TRBD2,TGTGCCAGCAGCTTACGGGAGCGGGAGCTTGACAATGAGCAGTTCTTC,CASSLRERELDNEQFF
TRBJ1-5,NA,TRBV30,13,TRBD1,TGTGCCTGGAACGACAGGGGGAATCAGCCCCAGCATTTT,CAWNDRGNQPQHF
TRBJ1-1,NA,TRBV11-2,16,NA,TGTGCCAGCAGCTTAGATACAGGGCCTATGAACACTGAAGCTTTCTTT,CASSLDTGPMNTEAFF
TRBJ2-1,NA,TRBV7-9,15,TRBD2,TGTGCCAGCAGCTTAGTTACTAGCGCCCACAATGAGCAGTTCTTC,CASSLVTSAHNEQFF
TRBJ2-7,NA,TRBV27,13,NA,TGTGCCAGCAGGCGAACAGCCTCCTACGAGCAGTACTTC,CASRRTASYEQYF
TRBJ2-7,NA,TRBV7-9,14,TRBD2,TGTGCCAGCATGCTGACTAGCGGGAGCGTCGAGCAGTACTTC,CASMLTSGSVEQYF
TRBJ2-5,NA,TRBV6-1,14,NA,TGTGCCAGCAGTGAGGTGCAGGTCGGCGAGACCCAGTACTTC,CASSEVQVGETQYF
TRBJ2-5,NA,TRBV9,13,NA,TGTGCCAGCAGCGTAGGAGGTGGCGAGACCCAGTACTTC,CASSVGGGETQYF
TRBJ1-1,NA,TRBV2,18,NA,TGTGCCAGCAGTGAATATGACCCTGACAGCGCCCTGGACACTGAAGCTTTCTTT,CASSEYDPDSALDTEAFF
TRBJ2-6,NA,TRBV27,17,NA,TGTGCCAGCAGTTTAGCGCAGGGAAACTCTGGGGCCAACGTCCTGACTTTC,CASSLAQGNSGANVLTF
TRBJ1-1,NA,TRBV2,12,NA,TGTGCCAGCAGGACAGGGAACACTGAAGCTTTCTTT,CASRTGNTEAFF
TRBJ1-1,NA,TRBV2,18,NA,TGTGCCAGCCGCAACCTCAGGGTACTTTATTCCGGGAACACTGAAGCTTTCTTT,CASRNLRVLYSGNTEAFF
TRBJ2-1,NA,TRBV5-1,13,NA,TGCGCCAGCAGCCCGGGACTGGACAATGAGCAGTTCTTC,CASSPGLDNEQFF
TRBJ2-3,NA,TRBV15,15,NA,TGTGCCACCAGCAGAGATATTTGGGGGGCAGATACGCAGTATTTT,CATSRDIWGADTQYF
TRBJ1-3,once,TRBV30,14,TRBD1,TGTGCCTGGGAGACAGGGACAGGTGGAAACACCATATATTTT,CAWETGTGGNTIYF
TRBJ1-3,once,TRBV9,14,NA,TGTGCCAGCAGCGTCGCGGGGTCTGAAAACACCATATATTTT,CASSVAGSENTIYF
TRBJ2-1,NA,TRBV7-2,14,NA,TGTGCCAGCAGCTCGGGCGGGGACTTCAATGAGCAGTTCTTC,CASSSGGDFNEQFF
TRBJ2-1,NA,TRBV6-6,15,TRBD1,TGTGCCAGCGGGACAGGGACTGGGTCCTTCAATGAGCAGTTCTTC,CASGTGTGSFNEQFF
TRBJ1-4,NA,TRBV25-1,15,TRBD1,TGTGCCAGCAGTGACCCGGACAGGGGGCGTGAAAAACTGTTTTTT,CASSDPDRGREKLFF
TRBJ2-7,NA,TRBV6-5,16,NA,TGTGCCAGCAGTCACTCCTTGGGCGAATACTCCTACGAGCAGTACTTC,CASSHSLGEYSYEQYF
TRBJ1-4,NA,TRBV7-2,14,NA,TGTGCCAGCAGCTTAAAGGGGGAGCCTGGAAAACTGTTTTTT,CASSLKGEPGKLFF
TRBJ2-5,NA,TRBV2,13,NA,TGTGCCAGCCGTCTGGGAGCGCAAGAGACCCAGTACTTC,CASRLGAQETQYF
TRBJ1-2,NA,TRBV30,14,NA,TGTGCCTGGAGTGTAGGACAGCCTAACTATGGCTACACCTTC,CAWSVGQPNYGYTF
TRBJ2-2,NA,TRBV30,14,NA,TGTGCCTGGGTTCGTTATATTAACACCGGGGAGCTGTTTTTT,CAWVRYINTGELFF
TRBJ2-7,NA,TRBV29-1,12,NA,TGCAGCGTTGAGGGAAGGGGCTACGAGCAGTACTTC,CSVEGRGYEQYF
TRBJ1-1,NA,TRBV7-9,15,NA,TGTGCCAGCAGCTTATTAAACCGGGAAGGAGCTGAAGCTTTCTTT,CASSLLNREGAEAFF
TRBJ2-1,NA,TRBV30,14,TRBD1,TGTGCCTCCGAGCCCGGGACAGGGCCCAATGAGCAGTTCTTC,CASEPGTGPNEQFF
TRBJ2-3,NA,TRBV5-1,18,TRBD2,TGCGCCAGCAGCTTGGCAGGGACTATGGGGGGAACCACAGATACGCAGTATTTT,CASSLAGTMGGTTDTQYF
TRBJ2-4,NA,TRBV2,10,NA,TGTGCCAGCAGTTCAGGGATTCAGTACTTC,CASSSGIQYF
TRBJ2-5,NA,TRBV9,12,NA,TGTGCCAGCAGCGCAGGGAGGGAGACCCAGTACTTC,CASSAGRETQYF